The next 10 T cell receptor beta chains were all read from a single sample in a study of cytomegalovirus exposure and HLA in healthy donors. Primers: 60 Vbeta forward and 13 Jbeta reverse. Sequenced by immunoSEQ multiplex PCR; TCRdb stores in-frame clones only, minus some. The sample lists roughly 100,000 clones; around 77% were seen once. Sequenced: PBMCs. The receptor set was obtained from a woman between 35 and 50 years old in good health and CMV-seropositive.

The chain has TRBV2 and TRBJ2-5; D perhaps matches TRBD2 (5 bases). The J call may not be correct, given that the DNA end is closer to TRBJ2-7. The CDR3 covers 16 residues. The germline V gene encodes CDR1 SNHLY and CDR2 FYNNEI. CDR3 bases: TGTGCCAGCAGTATGAACGGAGGCCGGGTAGCTTACGAGCAGTACTTC. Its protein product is CASSMNGGRVAYEQYF.

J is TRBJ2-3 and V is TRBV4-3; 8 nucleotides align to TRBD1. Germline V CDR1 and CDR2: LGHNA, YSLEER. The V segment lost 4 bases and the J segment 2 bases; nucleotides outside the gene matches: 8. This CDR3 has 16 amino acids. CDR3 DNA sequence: TGCGCCAGCAGCCGCCTGACAGGGGACGTCACAGATACGCAGTATTTT. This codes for CASSRLTGDVTDTQYF.

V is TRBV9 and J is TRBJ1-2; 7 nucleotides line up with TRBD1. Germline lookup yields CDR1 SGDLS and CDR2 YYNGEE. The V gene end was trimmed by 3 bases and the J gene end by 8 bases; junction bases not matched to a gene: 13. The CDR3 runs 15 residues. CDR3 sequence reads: CASSASNKGAGGYTF. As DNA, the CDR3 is TGTGCCAGCAGCGCCTCTAACAAGGGGGCTGGAGGCTACACCTTC.

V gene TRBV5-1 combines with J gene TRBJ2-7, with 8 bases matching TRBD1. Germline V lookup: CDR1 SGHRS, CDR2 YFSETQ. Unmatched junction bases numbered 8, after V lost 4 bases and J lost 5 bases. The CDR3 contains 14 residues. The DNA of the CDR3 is TGCGCCAGCAGCCCGGGACAGGCGGGTAACGAGCAGTACTTC. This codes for CASSPGQAGNEQYF.

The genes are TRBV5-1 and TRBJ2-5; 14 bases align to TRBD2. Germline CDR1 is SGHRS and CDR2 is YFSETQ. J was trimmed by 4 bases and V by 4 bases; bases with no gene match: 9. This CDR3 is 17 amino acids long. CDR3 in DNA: TGCGCCAGCAGCCTCGGACTAGCGGGAGGATTGGGAGAGACCCAGTACTTC. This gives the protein CASSLGLAGGLGETQYF. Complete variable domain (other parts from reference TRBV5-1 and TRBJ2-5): KAGVTQTPRYLIKTRGQQVTLSCSPISGHRSVSWYQQTPGQGLQFLFEYFSETQRNKGNFPGRFSGRQFSNSRSEMNVSTLELGDSALYLCASSLGLAGGLGETQYFGPGTRLLVL.

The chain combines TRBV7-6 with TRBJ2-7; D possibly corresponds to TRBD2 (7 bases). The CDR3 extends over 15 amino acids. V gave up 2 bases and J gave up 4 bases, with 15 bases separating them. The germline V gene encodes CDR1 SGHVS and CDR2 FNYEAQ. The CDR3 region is CASSLRGGAHYEQYF. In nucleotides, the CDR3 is TGTGCCAGCAGCTTAAGGGGGGGGGCTCATTACGAGCAGTACTTC.

CDR3 nucleotides: TGTGCCAGCAGTTCGTTAAACAATCAGCCCCAGCATTTT. Amino acids: CASSSLNNQPQHF. The rearrangement links TRBV27 to TRBJ1-5; D uncertain. Trimming removed 4 bases from V and 3 bases from J, with 7 bases in between. Germline loops: CDR1 MNHEY, CDR2 SMNVEV (reference sequence). This CDR3 contains 13 residues.

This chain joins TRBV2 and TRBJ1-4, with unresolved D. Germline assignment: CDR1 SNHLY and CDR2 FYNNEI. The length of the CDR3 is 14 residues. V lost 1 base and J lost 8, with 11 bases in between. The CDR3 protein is CASSEDVYGEKLFF. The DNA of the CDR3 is TGTGCCAGCAGTGAAGATGTGTACGGGGAAAAACTGTTTTTT.

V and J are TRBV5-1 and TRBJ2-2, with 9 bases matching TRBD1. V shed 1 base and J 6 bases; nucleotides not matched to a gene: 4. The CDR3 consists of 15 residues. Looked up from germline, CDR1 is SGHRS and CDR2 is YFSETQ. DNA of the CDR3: TGCGCCAGCAGCTTGAGGGACAGGGCCGCCGGGGAGCTGTTTTTT. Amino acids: CASSLRDRAAGELFF.

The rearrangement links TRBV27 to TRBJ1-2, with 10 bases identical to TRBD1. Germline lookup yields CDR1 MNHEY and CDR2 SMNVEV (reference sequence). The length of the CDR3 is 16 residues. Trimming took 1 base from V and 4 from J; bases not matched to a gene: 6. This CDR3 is CASSLYWDRGGYGYTF. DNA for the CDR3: TGTGCCAGCAGTTTATATTGGGACAGGGGCGGCTATGGCTACACCTTC.